This TCR beta chain was sequenced in a study of early T cells in non-severe SARS-CoV-2 infection. Across the whole study: The sequenced material was bulk RNA from unsorted whole blood, and its chains were unpaired. Study-wide findings and caveats: VDJdb matching, biased toward anti-spike CD8 responses, missed private and CD4 specificities.

Each cDNA molecule carried a unique molecular identifier. TCRdb ran MiXCR on the 5' RACE reads and lists one entry per CDR3 protein. The data hold tens of thousands of distinct CDR3 sequences, with less than 7% observed a single time. With V trimmed by 4 bases and J by 9 bases, 5 bases remained unmatched. This CDR3 has 13 residues. CDR1 MNHEY and CDR2 SMNVEV come from the germline V gene (reference sequence). This clonotype was seen ten or more times. Its antigen is currently unknown. The V call is TRBV27, the J call TRBJ2-7, with 11 bases identical to TRBD2. Sample: whole blood. The sequence was collected from an adult who was a healthcare worker with PCR-confirmed SARS-CoV-2 infection or an uninfected control (not recorded which). The CDR3 sequence: CASSWTSGSLQYF. The CDR3 region has the DNA TGTGCCAGCAGTTGGACTAGCGGGTCTTTGCAGTACTTC.